This T cell receptor beta chain was observed in a study of blood T cell repertoires in COVID-19. In the authors' workflow: Amplifying reference gene primers gave estimates of nucleated cell counts. Method: immunoSEQ multiplex PCR; TCRdb's copy keeps in-frame clones and lacks some. D and trimming come from the DNA, and the V and J calls and clone size come from that table. The table lists around 190,000 clones, roughly 90% of them singletons. The germline V gene encodes CDR1 LNHDA and CDR2 SQIVND (reference sequence). The CDR3 contains 15 residues. The junction had 1 base not matched to a gene; V was cut back by 3 bases and J by 0 bases.

Sequenced material: peripheral blood. The source of this sequence is a man aged 50 to 60 with COVID-19, enrolled during active disease. The chain employs TRBV19 and TRBJ2-7; 11 bases are a match to TRBD2. The CDR3 DNA reads TGTGCCAGTAGTATGGGACTAGCGGACTCCTACGAGCAGTACTTC. This translates into CASSMGLADSYEQYF.